Listed below are T cell receptor beta chains from one sample, sequenced in a study of T cell responses to AZD1222 COVID-19 vaccine. Sequenced by immunoSEQ multiplex PCR; TCRdb stores in-frame clones only, minus some. Of around 180,000 clones listed, approximately 90% are singletons. Sequenced here: peripheral blood, sampled on day 0 of AZD1222 vaccination. The receptors originated from an adult in good health. CDR3s include the opening cysteine and the closing phenylalanine or tryptophan. The order of the fields is clone size, D gene, V gene, J gene, CDR3 DNA, CDR3 protein. D genes are given only for firm matches. A clone size is listed for some rows: how often the clone was seen (once, few, many), or a class if it is expanded.

clone_size: .; d_call: .; v_call: TRBV5-1; j_call: TRBJ2-5; cdr3_nt: TGCGCCAGCAGCTTGGCTGATCTGAAAGGGACCCAGTACTTC; cdr3_aa: CASSLADLKGTQYF
clone_size: .; d_call: .; v_call: TRBV3-1/TRBV3-2; j_call: TRBJ1-1; cdr3_nt: TGTGCCAGCAGCCAAGGAAATATGAACACTGAAGCTTTCTTT; cdr3_aa: CASSQGNMNTEAFF
clone_size: once; d_call: .; v_call: TRBV28; j_call: TRBJ1-6; cdr3_nt: TGTGCCACCACGACGGGAGGGTATAATTCACCCCTCCACTTT; cdr3_aa: CATTTGGYNSPLHF
clone_size: .; d_call: .; v_call: TRBV7-3; j_call: TRBJ2-3; cdr3_nt: TGTGCCAGCAGCTTAGGGGGCCGGACAGATACGCAGTATTTT; cdr3_aa: CASSLGGRTDTQYF
clone_size: .; d_call: TRBD1; v_call: TRBV27; j_call: TRBJ1-1; cdr3_nt: TGTGCCAGCAGTTTCTCCGGGACAGGCTTGGCTTTCTTT; cdr3_aa: CASSFSGTGLAFF
clone_size: few; d_call: TRBD1; v_call: TRBV28; j_call: TRBJ1-3; cdr3_nt: TGTGCCAGCACCCTAGGGACAGTTGGAAACACCATATATTTT; cdr3_aa: CASTLGTVGNTIYF
clone_size: .; d_call: .; v_call: TRBV27; j_call: TRBJ1-2; cdr3_nt: TGTGCCAGCAGTTTATCGTTGTCAGTAGGACATGGCTACACCTTC; cdr3_aa: CASSLSLSVGHGYTF
clone_size: .; d_call: .; v_call: TRBV6-5; j_call: TRBJ1-1; cdr3_nt: TGTGCCAGCAGTTACTCGTGGGGCACTGAAGCTTTCTTT; cdr3_aa: CASSYSWGTEAFF
clone_size: .; d_call: TRBD1; v_call: TRBV15; j_call: TRBJ1-5; cdr3_nt: TGTGCCACCAGCAGAGATTACAGTGGGGACAGGGTTCAGCCCCAGCATTTT; cdr3_aa: CATSRDYSGDRVQPQHF
clone_size: .; d_call: TRBD1; v_call: TRBV18; j_call: TRBJ1-2; cdr3_nt: TGTGCCAGCTCACCACCGGCAGGGGGAAGGTATGGCTACACCTTC; cdr3_aa: CASSPPAGGRYGYTF
clone_size: .; d_call: .; v_call: TRBV9; j_call: TRBJ2-3; cdr3_nt: TGTGCCAGCAGCGTAGGAGTAACAGGGGGGGGCACAGATACGCAGTATTTT; cdr3_aa: CASSVGVTGGGTDTQYF
clone_size: .; d_call: .; v_call: TRBV7-3; j_call: TRBJ2-2; cdr3_nt: TGTGCCAGCAGCTCGGGGCCTACCGGGGAGCTGTTTTTT; cdr3_aa: CASSSGPTGELFF
clone_size: .; d_call: .; v_call: TRBV30; j_call: TRBJ1-2; cdr3_nt: TGTGCCTGGAGTTCCGAGGTGGGTGGCTACACCTTC; cdr3_aa: CAWSSEVGGYTF
clone_size: .; d_call: TRBD1; v_call: TRBV11-2; j_call: TRBJ2-7; cdr3_nt: TGTGCCAGCAGCTTCGGACAGGGGATAGGAGAGCAGTACTTC; cdr3_aa: CASSFGQGIGEQYF
clone_size: .; d_call: .; v_call: TRBV7-9; j_call: TRBJ2-1; cdr3_nt: TGTGCCAGCAGAGAAGACCAAAGCCCAAGGCAGCAGTTCTTC; cdr3_aa: CASREDQSPRQQFF
clone_size: .; d_call: .; v_call: TRBV11-2; j_call: TRBJ1-1; cdr3_nt: TGTGCCAGCAGCTTTCAGGCAGCGGGCACTGAAGCTTTCTTT; cdr3_aa: CASSFQAAGTEAFF
clone_size: .; d_call: TRBD2; v_call: TRBV7-9; j_call: TRBJ2-7; cdr3_nt: TGTGCCAGCAGCCCTAGTGCGGGAGCCTACGAGCAGTACTTC; cdr3_aa: CASSPSAGAYEQYF
clone_size: .; d_call: TRBD1; v_call: TRBV7-2; j_call: TRBJ1-5; cdr3_nt: TGTGCCAGCAGCTTAGGACAGGGCGTGGGTTCGAGTCAGCCCCAGCATTTT; cdr3_aa: CASSLGQGVGSSQPQHF
clone_size: .; d_call: .; v_call: TRBV5-8; j_call: TRBJ1-6; cdr3_nt: TGTGCCAGCAGCTTGTTAGGACAGCGATCAGATTCACCCCTCCACTTT; cdr3_aa: CASSLLGQRSDSPLHF
clone_size: .; d_call: TRBD1; v_call: TRBV6-5; j_call: TRBJ2-1; cdr3_nt: TGTGCCAGCAGTCGACAGGGTCCGGTCAATGAGCAGTTCTTC; cdr3_aa: CASSRQGPVNEQFF
clone_size: .; d_call: .; v_call: TRBV28; j_call: TRBJ1-1; cdr3_nt: TGTGCCAGCAGTTTATCCCCCAGGGGCTGGCAGGGGAACACTGAAGCTTTCTTT; cdr3_aa: CASSLSPRGWQGNTEAFF
clone_size: .; d_call: .; v_call: TRBV6-1; j_call: TRBJ1-5; cdr3_nt: TGTGCCAGCAGTGCAAGTCCGGTTTTGGGCAATCAGCCCCAGCATTTT; cdr3_aa: CASSASPVLGNQPQHF
clone_size: .; d_call: .; v_call: TRBV5-1; j_call: TRBJ1-6; cdr3_nt: TGCGCCAGCAGCCCGCGCTCCTATAATTCACCCCTCCACTTT; cdr3_aa: CASSPRSYNSPLHF
clone_size: .; d_call: .; v_call: TRBV28; j_call: TRBJ1-5; cdr3_nt: TGTGCCAGCAGTTTTCCGGGGGGAAATAGCAATCAGCCCCAGCATTTT; cdr3_aa: CASSFPGGNSNQPQHF
clone_size: .; d_call: TRBD1; v_call: TRBV7-9; j_call: TRBJ1-3; cdr3_nt: TGTGCCAGCAGGCCCACAGGGGGCGCGGGAAACACCATATATTTT; cdr3_aa: CASRPTGGAGNTIYF
clone_size: once; d_call: .; v_call: TRBV28; j_call: TRBJ2-3; cdr3_nt: TGTGCCAGCTCCTCCCCGGGGGCGGCAGATACGCAGTATTTT; cdr3_aa: CASSSPGAADTQYF
clone_size: .; d_call: .; v_call: TRBV3-1/TRBV3-2; j_call: TRBJ1-5; cdr3_nt: TGTGCCAGCAGCCAAGCGGGCAATCAGCCCCAGCATTTT; cdr3_aa: CASSQAGNQPQHF
clone_size: .; d_call: TRBD1; v_call: TRBV27; j_call: TRBJ1-4; cdr3_nt: TGTGCCAGCAGTTCCGGACAGGGGGTTAATGAAAAACTGTTTTTT; cdr3_aa: CASSSGQGVNEKLFF
clone_size: .; d_call: .; v_call: TRBV20-1; j_call: TRBJ1-2; cdr3_nt: TGCAGTGCGCACCGGGACACCGGCTACACCTTC; cdr3_aa: CSAHRDTGYTF
clone_size: .; d_call: .; v_call: TRBV30; j_call: TRBJ2-5; cdr3_nt: TGTGCCTGGAGTGTGCCGTCACCTCTGCAAGAGACCCAGTACTTC; cdr3_aa: CAWSVPSPLQETQYF
clone_size: few; d_call: .; v_call: TRBV6-1; j_call: TRBJ1-5; cdr3_nt: TGTGCCAGCAGTGAATTTGGTCAGCCCCAGCATTTT; cdr3_aa: CASSEFGQPQHF
clone_size: .; d_call: .; v_call: TRBV6-4; j_call: TRBJ2-1; cdr3_nt: TGTGCCAGCAGTGACAACGCAAATGAGCAGTTCTTC; cdr3_aa: CASSDNANEQFF
clone_size: .; d_call: .; v_call: TRBV7-8; j_call: TRBJ1-4; cdr3_nt: TGTGCCAGCAGCTTAGCGGGACGGGACGAAAAACTGTTTTTT; cdr3_aa: CASSLAGRDEKLFF
clone_size: .; d_call: .; v_call: TRBV10-3; j_call: TRBJ1-3; cdr3_nt: TGTGCCATCAGGAACAGCAGTTCTGGAAACACCATATATTTT; cdr3_aa: CAIRNSSSGNTIYF
clone_size: .; d_call: .; v_call: TRBV7-2; j_call: TRBJ1-1; cdr3_nt: TGTGCCAGCAGCTTAAAAACTGAAGCTTTCTTT; cdr3_aa: CASSLKTEAFF
clone_size: .; d_call: TRBD1; v_call: TRBV18; j_call: TRBJ1-1; cdr3_nt: TGTGCCAGCTCACCGGGACAGGGGGGCACTGAAGCTTTCTTT; cdr3_aa: CASSPGQGGTEAFF
clone_size: .; d_call: .; v_call: TRBV28; j_call: TRBJ1-1; cdr3_nt: TGTGCCAGCAGTTCCGGGGGGGAACCACTTGAAGCTTTCTTT; cdr3_aa: CASSSGGEPLEAFF
clone_size: .; d_call: .; v_call: TRBV2; j_call: TRBJ2-2; cdr3_nt: TGTGCCAGCAGTCCGCGGACAAACACCGGGGAGCTGTTTTTT; cdr3_aa: CASSPRTNTGELFF
clone_size: .; d_call: TRBD2; v_call: TRBV6-1; j_call: TRBJ2-3; cdr3_nt: TGTGCCAGCAGTAAAGGACTAGCGGGCCGCACAGATACGCAGTATTTT; cdr3_aa: CASSKGLAGRTDTQYF
clone_size: .; d_call: TRBD2; v_call: TRBV6-6; j_call: TRBJ2-1; cdr3_nt: TGTGCCAGCACCCCCCCCGGGACTAGCGGGACCGGGGAGCAGTTCTTC; cdr3_aa: CASTPPGTSGTGEQFF
clone_size: .; d_call: .; v_call: TRBV14; j_call: TRBJ2-7; cdr3_nt: TGTGCCAGCAGCCAAGGGGACACTTACTACGAGCAGTACTTC; cdr3_aa: CASSQGDTYYEQYF
clone_size: .; d_call: .; v_call: TRBV30; j_call: TRBJ2-4; cdr3_nt: TGTGCCTGGAGTGGTCTAGCCAAAAACATTCAGTACTTC; cdr3_aa: CAWSGLAKNIQYF
clone_size: .; d_call: .; v_call: TRBV2; j_call: TRBJ1-3; cdr3_nt: TGTGCCAGCAGTGAACAGGGAAATGGAAACACCATATATTTT; cdr3_aa: CASSEQGNGNTIYF
clone_size: .; d_call: TRBD2; v_call: TRBV6-1; j_call: TRBJ2-1; cdr3_nt: TGTGCCAGCAGTGCGAAAAGCGGGGGGGCCTTGGGGAATGAGCAGTTCTTC; cdr3_aa: CASSAKSGGALGNEQFF
clone_size: .; d_call: .; v_call: TRBV15; j_call: TRBJ2-3; cdr3_nt: TGTGCCACCAGCAGAGATTTGAGCGGTACAGATACGCAGTATTTT; cdr3_aa: CATSRDLSGTDTQYF
clone_size: .; d_call: .; v_call: TRBV4-1; j_call: TRBJ1-5; cdr3_nt: TGCGCCAGCCCCATTAGGCCTCGGCCCCAGCATTTT; cdr3_aa: CASPIRPRPQHF
clone_size: .; d_call: .; v_call: TRBV6-5; j_call: TRBJ1-5; cdr3_nt: TGTGCCAGCAGGCTACAGGCTTATAGCAATCAGCCCCAGCATTTT; cdr3_aa: CASRLQAYSNQPQHF
clone_size: .; d_call: .; v_call: TRBV3-1/TRBV3-2; j_call: TRBJ2-7; cdr3_nt: TGTGCCAGCAGCTACAGGACCAGGCCTACCTACGAGCAGTACTTC; cdr3_aa: CASSYRTRPTYEQYF
clone_size: .; d_call: .; v_call: TRBV2; j_call: TRBJ1-5; cdr3_nt: TGTGCCAGCAGTGAATGGGGGGGCGGGTGGAGCAATCAGCCCCAGCATTTT; cdr3_aa: CASSEWGGGWSNQPQHF